This entry describes one T cell receptor beta chain. As yet, its antigen is unknown. This sample was included in a study of T-cell reconstitution after alpha-beta-depleted transplantation in children. Broader study findings: Newly made T cells mostly supplied T-cell counts and diversity one year after transplant. Where some patients showed high TCRbeta diversity at day 60, it came from recipient T cells and thymic progenitors that had survived. About two months after transplant, alpha-beta T cells reportedly came from several hundred expanded graft clones.

This CDR3 spans 17 amino acids. The trim removed 3 bases at V and 7 bases at J, leaving 10 bases unmatched. The germline CDR1 and CDR2 sequences are DFQATT and SNEGSKA (reference sequence). Preparation of the TCRbeta library was carried out with unique molecular identifiers. TCRdb re-called the PCR reads through MiXCR, storing one row per CDR3 protein. The data contain about 580,000 distinct CDR3 sequences, roughly 23% of them singletons. V usage is TRBV20-1 and J usage is TRBJ2-3; 16 nucleotides agree with TRBD2. The source material was PBMCs, mostly from graft donor cells, sampled 360 days after TCRalphabeta/CD19-depleted stem cell transplant. This clonotype was sampled from a boy younger than two who had a stem cell transplant for acute myeloid leukemia, so the T cells may come from the graft donor. For the CDR3, the DNA is TGCAGTGCTAGCCTTCCGGGACTAGCGGGGGGGCCAAATACGCAGTATTTT. Translated: CSASLPGLAGGPNTQYF.